The sequence of this T cell receptor beta chain was determined in a study of blood T cell repertoires in COVID-19. Study background: T cells, B-cell-depleted T cells, or PBMCs provided the cDNA or gDNA that served as material.

The CDR3 sequence is 13 residues long. Trimming shortened V by 3 bases and J by 2 bases, and 7 bases separated the two germline ends. In germline, CDR1 is SEHNR, CDR2 FQNEAQ (reference sequence). This table comes from immunoSEQ multiplex PCR, and its TCRdb copy is limited to in-frame clones, with some not included. This table holds 170,000 or so clones, about four fifths found once. As to this clone: The same CDR3 also results from other DNA sequences found in this sample.

The receptor's source is an older man with active or convalescent COVID-19. The gene calls are TRBV7-9 and TRBJ1-1; the D is unclear. Input material: peripheral blood. CDR3 amino acids: CASSLEGNTEAFF. The DNA for the CDR3 is TGTGCCAGCAGCTTGGAGGGCAACACTGAAGCTTTCTTT. Looking up the rest from reference TRBV7-9 and TRBJ1-1 gives the full variable domain: DTGVSQNPRHKITKRGQNVTFRCDPISEHNRLYWYRQTLGQGPEFLTYFQNEAQLEKSRLLSDRFSAERPKGSFSTLEIQRTEQGDSAMYLCASSLEGNTEAFFGQGTRLTVV.